The clone carrying this T cell receptor (beta chain) has only a few counts. No antigen is known for it. This sample was included in a study of liver allograft versus peripheral blood T cells. Across the whole study: Recipients' peripheral blood T cell receptor repertoires were compared with those in transplanted livers. General study results and limits: Reportedly, the T cell receptor repertoires present inside liver allografts differed from those in peripheral blood.

In TCRdb, the reads were re-called with MiXCR into one record per CDR3 protein. The sample holds approximately 9,300 distinct CDR3 sequences, around 20% seen once. The CDR3 runs 15 residues. J was trimmed by 1 base and V by 7 bases; bases with no gene match: 8. This receptor was identified in a human patient who had a liver transplant. Some T cells may be transferred from the graft donor. This chain joins TRBV12-3 or TRBV12-4 and TRBJ1-1, with 8 bases matching TRBD1. Written as DNA, the CDR3 is TGTGCCAGCACCTTGAGGACAGGGCGGAACACTGAAGCTTTCTTT. Amino acid sequence: CASTLRTGRNTEAFF.